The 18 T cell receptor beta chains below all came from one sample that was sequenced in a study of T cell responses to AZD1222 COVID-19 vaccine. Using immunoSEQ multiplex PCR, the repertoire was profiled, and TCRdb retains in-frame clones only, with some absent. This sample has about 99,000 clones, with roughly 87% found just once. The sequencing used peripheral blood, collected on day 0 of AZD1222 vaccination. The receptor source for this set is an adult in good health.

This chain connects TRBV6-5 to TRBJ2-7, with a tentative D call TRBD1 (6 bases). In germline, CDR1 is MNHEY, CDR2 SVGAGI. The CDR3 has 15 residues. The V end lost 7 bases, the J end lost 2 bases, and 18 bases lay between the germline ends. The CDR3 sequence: CASTPRQDWPYEQYF. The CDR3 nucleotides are TGTGCCAGCACCCCAAGACAGGATTGGCCCTACGAGCAGTACTTC.

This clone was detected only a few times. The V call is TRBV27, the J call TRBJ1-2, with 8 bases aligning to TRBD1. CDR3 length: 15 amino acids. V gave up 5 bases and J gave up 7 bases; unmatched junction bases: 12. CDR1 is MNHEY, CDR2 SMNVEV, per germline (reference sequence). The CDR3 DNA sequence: TGTGCCAGCAGTCTAGAACAGGGGGGCCTTGGTGGCTACACCTTC. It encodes CASSLEQGGLGGYTF.

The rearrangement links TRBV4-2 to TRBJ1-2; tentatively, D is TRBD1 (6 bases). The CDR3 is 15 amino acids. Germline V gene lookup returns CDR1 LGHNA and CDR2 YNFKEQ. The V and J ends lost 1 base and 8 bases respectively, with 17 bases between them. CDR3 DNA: TGTGCCAGCAGCCAAGCAACGGGGCAGGGGATGGGCTACACCTTC. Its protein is CASSQATGQGMGYTF.

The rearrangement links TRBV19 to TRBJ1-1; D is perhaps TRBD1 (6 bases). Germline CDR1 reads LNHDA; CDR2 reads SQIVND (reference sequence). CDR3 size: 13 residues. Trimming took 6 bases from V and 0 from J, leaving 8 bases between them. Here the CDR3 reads CASSDRLNTEAFF. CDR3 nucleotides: TGTGCCAGTAGCGACAGGCTGAACACTGAAGCTTTCTTT.

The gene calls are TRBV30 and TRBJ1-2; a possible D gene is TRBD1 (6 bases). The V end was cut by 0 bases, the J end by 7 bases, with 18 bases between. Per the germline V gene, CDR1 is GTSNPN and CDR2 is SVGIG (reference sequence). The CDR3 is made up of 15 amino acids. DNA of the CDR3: TGTGCCTGGAGTGTACTACGGGGGGCATCGAGTGGCTACACCTTC. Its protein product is CAWSVLRGASSGYTF.

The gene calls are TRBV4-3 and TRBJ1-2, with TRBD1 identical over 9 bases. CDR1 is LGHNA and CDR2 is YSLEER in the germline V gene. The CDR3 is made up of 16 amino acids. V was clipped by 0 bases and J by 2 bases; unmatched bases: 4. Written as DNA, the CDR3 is TGCGCCAGCAGCCAAGAAGGGGGACAGGGCAACTATGGCTACACCTTC. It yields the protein CASSQEGGQGNYGYTF.

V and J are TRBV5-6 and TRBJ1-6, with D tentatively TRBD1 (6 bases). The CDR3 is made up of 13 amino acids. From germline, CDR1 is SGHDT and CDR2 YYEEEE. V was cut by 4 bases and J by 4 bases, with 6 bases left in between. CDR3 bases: TGTGCCAGCAGCGGACAGTATAATTCACCCCTCCACTTT. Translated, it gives CASSGQYNSPLHF.

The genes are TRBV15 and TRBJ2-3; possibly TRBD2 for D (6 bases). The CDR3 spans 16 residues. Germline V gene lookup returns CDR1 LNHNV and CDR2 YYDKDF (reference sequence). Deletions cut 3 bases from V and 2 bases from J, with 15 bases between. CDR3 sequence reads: CATSSPGTPNTDTQYF. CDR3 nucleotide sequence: TGTGCCACCAGCAGCCCCGGGACTCCCAACACAGATACGCAGTATTTT.

DNA for the CDR3: TGTGCCAGCAGCCCCACAGCTCTGGGGAACATTCAGTACTTC. This sequence encodes CASSPTALGNIQYF. The chain carries TRBV5-5 and TRBJ2-4; D not certain. There are 14 residues in the CDR3. Trimming stripped 4 bases from V and 7 bases from J, with 15 bases between. Germline V gives CDR1 SGHKS, CDR2 YYEKEE (reference sequence).

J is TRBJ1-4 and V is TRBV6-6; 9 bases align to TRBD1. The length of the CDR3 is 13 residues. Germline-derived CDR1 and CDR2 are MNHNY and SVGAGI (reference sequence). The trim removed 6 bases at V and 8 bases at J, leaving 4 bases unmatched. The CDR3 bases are TGTGCCAGCAGACAGGGGGCTGTCGAAAAACTGTTTTTT. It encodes CASRQGAVEKLFF.

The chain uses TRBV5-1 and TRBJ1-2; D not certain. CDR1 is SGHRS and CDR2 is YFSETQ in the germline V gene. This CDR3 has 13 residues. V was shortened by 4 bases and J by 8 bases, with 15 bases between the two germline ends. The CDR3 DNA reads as TGCGCCAGCAGCCGTGGATGGGAGGGCGGCTACACCTTC. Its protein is CASSRGWEGGYTF.

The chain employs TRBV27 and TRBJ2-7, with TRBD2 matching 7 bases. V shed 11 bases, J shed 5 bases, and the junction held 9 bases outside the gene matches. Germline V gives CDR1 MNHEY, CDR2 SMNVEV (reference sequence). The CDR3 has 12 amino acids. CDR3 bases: TGTGCCTCCAGCGGGACCTACCACGAGCAGTACTTC. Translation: CASSGTYHEQYF.

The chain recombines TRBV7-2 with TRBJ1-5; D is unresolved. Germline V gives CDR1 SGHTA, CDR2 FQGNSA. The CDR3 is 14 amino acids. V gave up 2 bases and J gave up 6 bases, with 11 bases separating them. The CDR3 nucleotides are TGTGCCAGCAGCTTACGGATGGATGGTCAGCCCCAGCATTTT. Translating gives CASSLRMDGQPQHF.

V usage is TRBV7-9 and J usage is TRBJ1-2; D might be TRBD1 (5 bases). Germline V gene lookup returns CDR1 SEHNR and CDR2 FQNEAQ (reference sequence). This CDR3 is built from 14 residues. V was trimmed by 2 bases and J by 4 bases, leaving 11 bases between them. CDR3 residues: CASSLQTALYGYTF. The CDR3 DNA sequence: TGTGCCAGCAGCTTACAGACAGCGCTCTATGGCTACACCTTC. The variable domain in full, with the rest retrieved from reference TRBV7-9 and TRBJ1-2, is DTGVSQNPRHKITKRGQNVTFRCDPISEHNRLYWYRQTLGQGPEFLTYFQNEAQLEKSRLLSDRFSAERPKGSFSTLEIQRTEQGDSAMYLCASSLQTALYGYTFGSGTRLTVV.

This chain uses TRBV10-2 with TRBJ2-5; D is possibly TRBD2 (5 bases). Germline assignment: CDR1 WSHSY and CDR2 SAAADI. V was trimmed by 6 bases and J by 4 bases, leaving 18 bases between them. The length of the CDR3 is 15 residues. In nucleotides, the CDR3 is TGCGCCAGCAGACCCGGAGGTGGGCGGACAGAGACCCAGTACTTC. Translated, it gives CASRPGGGRTETQYF.

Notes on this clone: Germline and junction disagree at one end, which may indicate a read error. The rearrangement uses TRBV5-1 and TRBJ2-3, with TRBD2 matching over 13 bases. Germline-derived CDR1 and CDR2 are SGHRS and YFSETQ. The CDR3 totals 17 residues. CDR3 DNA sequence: TGTGCCAGCAGCCACGGACTAGCGGGAGATCTTTTGGATACGCAGTATTTT. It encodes CASSHGLAGDLLDTQYF.

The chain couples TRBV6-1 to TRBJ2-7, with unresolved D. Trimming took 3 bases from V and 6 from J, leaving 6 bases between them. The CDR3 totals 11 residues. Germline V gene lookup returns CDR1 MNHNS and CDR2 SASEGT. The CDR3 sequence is CASSEFAEQYF. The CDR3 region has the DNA TGTGCCAGCAGTGAGTTCGCCGAGCAGTACTTC.

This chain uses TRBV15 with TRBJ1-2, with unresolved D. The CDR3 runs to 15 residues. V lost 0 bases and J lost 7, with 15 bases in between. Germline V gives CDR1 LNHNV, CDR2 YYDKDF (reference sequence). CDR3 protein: CATSRDRAGSSGYTF. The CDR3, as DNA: TGTGCCACCAGCAGAGATCGGGCCGGGAGCAGTGGCTACACCTTC.